Each of the 23 T cell receptor beta chains below was sequenced from the same sample in a study of blood T cells in healthy people across ages. Primers used in a second PCR of about 7 to 11 cycles were a sample-barcoded 5' primer and a J-beta primer mix. TCRdb reprocessed the 5' RACE reads via MiXCR and lists one record per CDR3 protein. The sample lists about 830,000 distinct CDR3 sequences, nearly 60% occurring once. Source material: blood. Every receptor here comes from a man aged 30 to 39 in good health.

This clonotype was seen a handful of times. The chain has TRBV20-1 and TRBJ2-3, with D unresolved. CDR1 is DFQATT and CDR2 is SNEGSKA in the germline V gene (reference sequence). V lost 5 bases and J lost 0, with 12 bases in between. This CDR3 spans 14 amino acids. This CDR3 is CSAPGPGSTDTQYF. DNA of the CDR3: TGCAGTGCTCCGGGCCCCGGGAGCACAGATACGCAGTATTTT.

The sample holds a few counts of this clonotype. This sequence joins TRBV6-5 and TRBJ2-1; a possible D gene is TRBD1 (6 bases). Germline CDR1 is MNHEY and CDR2 is SVGAGI. This CDR3 has 14 amino acids. V lost 2 bases and J 9 bases, leaving 14 bases between the germline ends. The CDR3 coding sequence is TGTGCCAGCAGTTACCTCACAGGGCAGGGTGAGCAGTTCTTC. Translated, it gives CASSYLTGQGEQFF.

This clonotype was observed a few times. CDR3 in amino acids: CASSQVGSQETQYF. CDR3 nucleotides: TGTGCCAGCAGCCAAGTGGGCAGCCAAGAGACCCAGTACTTC. V is TRBV4-2 and J is TRBJ2-5; D not resolved. This CDR3 contains 14 residues. V was trimmed by 1 base and J by 1 base, leaving 7 bases between them. Per germline, CDR1 LGHNA and CDR2 YNFKEQ.

The V and J genes are TRBV29-1 and TRBJ2-7; D gene uncertain. The J call may be in error: the DNA end matches TRBJ2-5 better. The CDR3 loop spans 12 amino acids. Germline CDR1 reads SQVTM; CDR2 reads ANQGSEA. In DNA form, the CDR3 reads TGCAGCGTTGCCATGACGGAAGAGACCCAGTACTTC. Residues: CSVAMTEETQYF.

This clonotype was recorded a few times. The chain carries TRBV12-3 or TRBV12-4 and TRBJ2-7; no definite D call. CDR3 length: 12 amino acids. Trimming took off 3 bases at V and 3 bases at J, with 6 bases between the two ends. The CDR3 coding sequence is TGTGCCAGCAGTTTTGGTCACTACGAGCAGTACTTC. Amino acid sequence: CASSFGHYEQYF.

This clonotype was seen a handful of times. V usage is TRBV6-5 and J usage is TRBJ2-7; 7 nucleotides line up with TRBD1. From germline, CDR1 is MNHEY and CDR2 SVGAGI. V was clipped by 2 bases and J by 6 bases; unmatched bases: 4. This CDR3 spans 13 amino acids. In nucleotides, the CDR3 is TGTGCCAGCAGTTACGGGACAGTTAGCGAGCAGTACTTC. Amino acids: CASSYGTVSEQYF.

V gene TRBV25-1 combines with J gene TRBJ1-2, with D unresolved. CDR1 and CDR2 (germline): MGHDK, SYGVNS. Deletions cut 3 bases from V and 3 bases from J, with 11 bases between. The CDR3 is 14 amino acids. CDR3: CASSDGGRHYGYTF. The CDR3 DNA is TGTGCCAGCAGTGATGGTGGTCGTCACTATGGCTACACCTTC.

This clonotype was seen a few times. The chain employs TRBV7-2 and TRBJ2-4, with D possibly TRBD1 on 5 matching bases. Between the trimmed V and J ends, which lost 1 base and 1 base, there was a span of 5 bases. Per germline, CDR1 SGHTA and CDR2 FQGNSA. This CDR3 is 14 amino acids long. CDR3 region: CASSLDRAKNIQYF. The CDR3 DNA reads as TGTGCCAGCAGCTTAGACAGGGCCAAAAACATTCAGTACTTC.

The gene calls are TRBV7-9 and TRBJ2-5; possibly TRBD1 for D (6 bases). TRBJ2-7 explains the end of the DNA better; the J call may be wrong. Germline V CDR1 and CDR2: SEHNR, FQNEAQ (reference sequence). The CDR3 totals 14 residues. The CDR3 region is CASSLGGVGAEQYF. Here the CDR3 DNA reads TGTGCCAGCAGCTTAGGCGGAGTGGGGGCCGAGCAGTACTTC.

The chain carries TRBV29-1 and TRBJ2-2, with TRBD2 matching 9 bases. Germline values: CDR1 SQVTM, CDR2 ANQGSEA. V was pared by 6 bases and J by 6 bases, with 14 bases of the junction left unmatched. CDR3 length equals 16 residues. The CDR3 coding sequence is TGCAGCGTGAATAGCGGGAGCTCTGTTGGGGCCGGGGAGCTGTTTTTT. Residues: CSVNSGSSVGAGELFF.

The sample holds a few counts of this clonotype. The chain employs TRBV27 and TRBJ2-7, with TRBD1 identical over 7 bases. The CDR3 runs 15 residues. Germline CDR1 and CDR2: MNHEY and SMNVEV (reference sequence). With 0 bases clipped from V and 4 bases from J, the junction kept 6 bases outside the gene matches. CDR3 amino acids: CASSLSVRGTYEQYF. DNA of the CDR3: TGTGCCAGCAGTTTATCGGTCAGGGGGACGTACGAGCAGTACTTC.

In regard to this clonotype: One end of the junction fails to match germline, which may point to a read error. V is TRBV12-3 or TRBV12-4 and J is TRBJ2-1, with 14 positions matching TRBD2. CDR3 size: 15 residues. Here the CDR3 reads CASSGTSGGTNEQFF. As DNA, the CDR3 is TGTGCCAGCAGTGGGACTAGCGGGGGAACAAATGAGCAGTTTTTC.

The chain recombines TRBV29-1 with TRBJ1-1; weak D call: TRBD1 (5 bases). The CDR3 is 14 residues long. Between the trimmed V and J ends, which lost 4 bases and 0 bases, there was a span of 12 bases. Germline loops: CDR1 SQVTM, CDR2 ANQGSEA. CDR3 coding DNA: TGCAGCGTTGGGGCAGGGACCATGAACACTGAAGCTTTCTTT. Amino acid sequence: CSVGAGTMNTEAFF.

This clonotype has just a few counts. The CDR3 DNA reads as TGTGCCATCACTCCGGCGGAAGGGATTCACTACGAGCAGTACTTC. Its protein product is CAITPAEGIHYEQYF. This chain uses TRBV10-3 with TRBJ2-7, with D unresolved. The CDR3 loop spans 15 amino acids. V gave up 7 bases and J gave up 3 bases, with 19 bases separating them. Germline V gene sequence: CDR1 ENHRY, CDR2 SYGVKD.

The chain couples TRBV20-1 to TRBJ2-1; D is uncertain. V was clipped by 5 bases and J by 2 bases, with 7 bases between them. Looked up from germline, CDR1 is DFQATT and CDR2 is SNEGSKA (reference sequence). The CDR3 runs 12 residues. This CDR3 is CSASGPYNEQFF. CDR3 coding DNA: TGCAGTGCTTCAGGCCCCTACAATGAGCAGTTCTTC.

This clonotype was detected a few times. This chain joins TRBV7-3 and TRBJ2-6; D is undetermined. V was shortened by 5 bases and J by 2 bases, with 10 bases between the two germline ends. The CDR3 consists of 15 residues. From germline, CDR1 is SGHTA and CDR2 FQGTGA. In DNA, the CDR3 is TGTGCCAGCAGCACGGGTCCCACTGGGGCCAACGTCCTGACTTTC. This codes for CASSTGPTGANVLTF.

V and J are TRBV20-1 and TRBJ2-3; 7 bases agree with TRBD2. The V and J ends lost 3 bases and 4 bases, in that order; junction bases with no gene match: 4. The CDR3 totals 13 residues. Germline CDR1 DFQATT, CDR2 SNEGSKA (reference sequence). DNA for the CDR3: TGCAGTGCTAGTTTGGGGGGGGCAGATACGCAGTATTTT. Protein product: CSASLGGADTQYF.

The J gene is TRBJ1-4, the V gene TRBV2; 8 nucleotides agree with TRBD1. The CDR3 covers 12 residues. Germline CDR1 is SNHLY and CDR2 is FYNNEI. After removal of 6 bases from V and 8 bases from J, the junction contained 2 bases not matched to a gene. The DNA for the CDR3 is TGTGCCAGCAGCGGACAGGGCGAAAAACTGTTTTTT. Translating it yields CASSGQGEKLFF.

CDR3 bases: TGTGCCAGCAGTTACTCGATCCGGGGAAGGACCCAGTACTTC. Translation: CASSYSIRGRTQYF. The J gene is TRBJ2-5, the V gene TRBV6-5; tentative D call: TRBD2 (5 bases). Between the trimmed V and J ends, which lost 0 bases and 7 bases, there was a span of 12 bases. This CDR3 spans 14 amino acids. CDR1 is MNHEY and CDR2 is SVGAGI in the germline V gene.

This chain connects TRBV6-5 to TRBJ1-1; no reliable D call. Germline V gene lookup returns CDR1 MNHEY and CDR2 SVGAGI. The CDR3 is 15 residues long. V was pared by 6 bases and J by 3 bases, with 17 bases between. CDR3 sequence reads: CASRTVNLRDTEAFF. In DNA form, the CDR3 reads TGTGCCAGCAGGACGGTGAACCTGAGAGACACTGAAGCTTTCTTT.

V and J are TRBV5-1 and TRBJ1-4; D ambiguous. Germline values: CDR1 SGHRS, CDR2 YFSETQ. V shed 0 bases and J shed 6 bases, with 12 bases lying between them. The CDR3 contains 15 residues. The DNA of the CDR3 is TGCGCCAGCAGCTTGGCCCGGAGTTCGGATGAAAAACTGTTTTTT. Residues: CASSLARSSDEKLFF. The full variable domain, its missing parts supplied by reference TRBV5-1 and TRBJ1-4, is KAGVTQTPRYLIKTRGQQVTLSCSPISGHRSVSWYQQTPGQGLQFLFEYFSETQRNKGNFPGRFSGRQFSNSRSEMNVSTLELGDSALYLCASSLARSSDEKLFFGSGTQLSVL.

The gene calls are TRBV19 and TRBJ2-3, with D unclear. The CDR3 totals 14 residues. V lost 3 bases and J 1 base, leaving 8 bases between the germline ends. Germline V gene sequence: CDR1 LNHDA, CDR2 SQIVND (reference sequence). The CDR3 DNA follows: TGTGCCAGTAGTATGGCGCCAGGCACAGATACGCAGTATTTT. This encodes CASSMAPGTDTQYF. Combining the CDR3 with reference TRBV19 and TRBJ2-3 gives the whole variable domain DGGITQSPKYLFRKEGQNVTLSCEQNLNHDAMYWYRQDPGQGLRLIYYSQIVNDFQKGDIAEGYSVSREKKESFPLTVTSAQKNPTAFYLCASSMAPGTDTQYFGPGTRLTVL.

This chain joins TRBV4-3 and TRBJ2-2, with 8 bases matching TRBD2. V shed 3 bases, J shed 0 bases, and the junction held 3 bases outside the gene matches. Germline-derived CDR1 and CDR2 are LGHNA and YSLEER. This CDR3 comprises 16 residues. CDR3 sequence: CASSQAGGPNTGELFF. CDR3 sequence (DNA): TGCGCCAGCAGCCAGGCGGGAGGCCCGAACACCGGGGAGCTGTTTTTT.